The present T cell receptor (beta chain) was sequenced within a study of post-analysis software for immune sequencing data. Unique-molecular-identifier-tagged TCR beta cDNA libraries were used. TCRdb ran MiXCR on the PCR reads and lists one entry per CDR3 protein. The sample lists approximately 180,000 distinct CDR3 sequences; 30% were seen once. General study results and limits: Normalized Chao1 diversity was significantly lower in multiple sclerosis patients than in controls.

This clonotype was counted a few times. Antigen specificity is unknown. What was sequenced was blood. This receptor was obtained from a girl aged 5-17 years with multiple sclerosis.

The CDR3 DNA sequence: TGTGCCAGCAGTATTCAGGGGAACAATCAGCCCCAGCATTTT. Residues: CASSIQGNNQPQHF. This rearrangement joins TRBV6-4 to TRBJ1-5; D perhaps matches TRBD1 (6 bases). V lost 5 bases, J lost 3 bases, and 11 bases lay in between. The CDR3 extends over 14 amino acids. CDR1 is MRHNA and CDR2 is SNTAGT in the germline V gene.